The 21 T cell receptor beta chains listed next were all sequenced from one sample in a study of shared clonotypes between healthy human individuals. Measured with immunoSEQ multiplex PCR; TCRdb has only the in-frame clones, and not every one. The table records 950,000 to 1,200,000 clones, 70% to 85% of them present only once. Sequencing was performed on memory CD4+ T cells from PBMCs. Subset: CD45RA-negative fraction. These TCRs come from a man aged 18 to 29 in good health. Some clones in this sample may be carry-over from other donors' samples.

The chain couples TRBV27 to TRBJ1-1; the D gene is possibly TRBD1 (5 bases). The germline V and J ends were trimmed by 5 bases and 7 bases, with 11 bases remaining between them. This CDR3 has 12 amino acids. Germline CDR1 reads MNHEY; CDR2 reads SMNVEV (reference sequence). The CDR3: CASSPRRGEAFF. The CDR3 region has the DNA TGTGCCAGCAGTCCCCGTAGGGGTGAAGCTTTCTTT.

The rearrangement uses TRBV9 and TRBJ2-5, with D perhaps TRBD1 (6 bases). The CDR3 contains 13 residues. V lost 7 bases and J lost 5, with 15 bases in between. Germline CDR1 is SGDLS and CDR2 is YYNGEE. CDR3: CASVCRGKETQYF. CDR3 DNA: TGTGCCAGCGTTTGTAGGGGGAAGGAGACCCAGTACTTC.

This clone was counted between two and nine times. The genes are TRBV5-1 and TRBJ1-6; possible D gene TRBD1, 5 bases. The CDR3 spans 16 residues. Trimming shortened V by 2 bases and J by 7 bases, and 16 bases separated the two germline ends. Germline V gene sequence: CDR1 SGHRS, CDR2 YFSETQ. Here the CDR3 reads CASSLGAARENSPLHF. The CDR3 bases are TGCGCCAGCAGCTTAGGGGCCGCCCGAGAAAATTCACCCCTCCACTTT.

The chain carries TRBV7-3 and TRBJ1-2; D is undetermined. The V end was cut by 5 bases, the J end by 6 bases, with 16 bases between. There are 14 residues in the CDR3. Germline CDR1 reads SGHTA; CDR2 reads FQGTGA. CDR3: CASSPNPWADGYTF. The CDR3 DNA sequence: TGTGCCAGCAGCCCCAATCCGTGGGCAGATGGCTACACCTTC. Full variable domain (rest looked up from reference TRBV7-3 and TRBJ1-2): GAGVSQTPSNKVTEKGKYVELRCDPISGHTALYWYRQSLGQGPEFLIYFQGTGAADDSGLPNDRFFAVRPEGSVSTLKIQRTERGDSAVYLCASSPNPWADGYTFGSGTRLTVV.

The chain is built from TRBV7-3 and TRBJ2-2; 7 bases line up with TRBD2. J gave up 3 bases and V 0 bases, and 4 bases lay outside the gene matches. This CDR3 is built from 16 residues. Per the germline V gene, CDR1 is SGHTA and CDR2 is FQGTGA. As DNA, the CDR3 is TGTGCCAGCAGCTTAACGTCCGGGAGGTACACCGGGGAGCTGTTTTTT. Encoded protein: CASSLTSGRYTGELFF.

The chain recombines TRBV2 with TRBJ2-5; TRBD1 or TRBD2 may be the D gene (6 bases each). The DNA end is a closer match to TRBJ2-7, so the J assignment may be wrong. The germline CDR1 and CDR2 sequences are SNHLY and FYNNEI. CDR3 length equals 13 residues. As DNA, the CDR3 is TGTGCCAGCAGTGAAGGGGGGGCTATCGAGCAGTACTTC. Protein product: CASSEGGAIEQYF.

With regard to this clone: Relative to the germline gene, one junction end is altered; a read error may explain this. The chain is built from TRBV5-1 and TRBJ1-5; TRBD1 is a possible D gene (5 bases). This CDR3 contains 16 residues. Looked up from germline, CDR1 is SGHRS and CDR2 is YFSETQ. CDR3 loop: CASSLGPTSGNQPQHF. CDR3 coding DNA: TGCGCCAGCAGTTTGGGACCGACTTCGGGGAATCAGCCCCAGCATTTT.

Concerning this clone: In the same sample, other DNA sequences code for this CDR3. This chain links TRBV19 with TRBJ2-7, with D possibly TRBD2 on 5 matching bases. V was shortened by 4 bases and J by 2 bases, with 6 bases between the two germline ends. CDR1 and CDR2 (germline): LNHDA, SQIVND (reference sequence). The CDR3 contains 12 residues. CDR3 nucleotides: TGTGCCAGTAGTACCGGGACCTACGAGCAGTACTTC. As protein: CASSTGTYEQYF.

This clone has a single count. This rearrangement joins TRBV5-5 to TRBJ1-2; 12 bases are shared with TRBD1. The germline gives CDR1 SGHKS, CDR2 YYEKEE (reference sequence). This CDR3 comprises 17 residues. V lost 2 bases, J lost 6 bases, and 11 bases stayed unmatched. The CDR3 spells CASSFTGTGGAGDGYTF. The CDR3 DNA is TGTGCCAGCAGCTTTACCGGGACAGGGGGCGCAGGGGATGGCTACACCTTC.

The CDR3 nucleotides are TGTGCCAGCAGCCCAGGACAGGGTTGGAATGAGCAGTTCTTC. This gives the protein CASSPGQGWNEQFF. V is TRBV7-9 and J is TRBJ2-1, with 8 nucleotides matching TRBD1. The germline gives CDR1 SEHNR, CDR2 FQNEAQ (reference sequence). The J segment lost 7 bases and the V segment lost 5 bases, leaving 7 bases of the junction unmatched. This CDR3 spans 14 amino acids. Together with reference TRBV7-9 and TRBJ2-1, the CDR3 gives the full variable domain: DTGVSQNPRHKITKRGQNVTFRCDPISEHNRLYWYRQTLGQGPEFLTYFQNEAQLEKSRLLSDRFSAERPKGSFSTLEIQRTEQGDSAMYLCASSPGQGWNEQFFGPGTRLTVL.

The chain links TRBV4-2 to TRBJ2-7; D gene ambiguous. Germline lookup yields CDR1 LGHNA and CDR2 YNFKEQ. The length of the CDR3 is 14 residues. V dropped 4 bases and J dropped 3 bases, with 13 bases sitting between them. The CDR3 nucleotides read TGTGCCAGCAGCCTCCGTTACCCACTCTACGAGCAGTACTTC. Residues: CASSLRYPLYEQYF.

The CDR3 DNA sequence: TGTGCCAGCAGCCCCTCTGGGGCCGGGGAGCTGTTTTTT. Translating gives CASSPSGAGELFF. V and J are TRBV9 and TRBJ2-2; no firm D call. V was shortened by 4 bases and J by 6 bases, with 10 bases between the two germline ends. Looked up from germline, CDR1 is SGDLS and CDR2 is YYNGEE. This CDR3 comprises 13 residues.

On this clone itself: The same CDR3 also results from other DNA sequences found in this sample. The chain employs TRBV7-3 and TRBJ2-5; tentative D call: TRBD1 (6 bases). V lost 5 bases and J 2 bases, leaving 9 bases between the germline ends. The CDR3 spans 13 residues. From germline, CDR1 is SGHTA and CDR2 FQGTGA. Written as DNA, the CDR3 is TGTGCCAGCAGCCTGGACAGACAAGAGACCCAGTACTTC. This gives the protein CASSLDRQETQYF.

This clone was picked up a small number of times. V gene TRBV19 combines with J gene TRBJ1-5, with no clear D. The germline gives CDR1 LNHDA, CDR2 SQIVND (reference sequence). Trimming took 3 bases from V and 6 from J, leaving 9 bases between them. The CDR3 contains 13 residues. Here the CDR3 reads CASSIQPPQPQHF. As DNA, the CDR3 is TGTGCCAGTAGTATTCAGCCGCCTCAGCCCCAGCATTTT.

CDR3 residues: CASSQGGSATNEKLFF. The CDR3 DNA follows: TGCGCCAGCAGCCAGGGCGGGAGTGCAACTAATGAAAAACTGTTTTTT. The rearrangement joins TRBV4-3 to TRBJ1-4; D gene uncertain. The germline CDR1 and CDR2 sequences are LGHNA and YSLEER. V gave up 3 bases and J gave up 0 bases, with 11 bases separating them. This CDR3 has 16 residues.

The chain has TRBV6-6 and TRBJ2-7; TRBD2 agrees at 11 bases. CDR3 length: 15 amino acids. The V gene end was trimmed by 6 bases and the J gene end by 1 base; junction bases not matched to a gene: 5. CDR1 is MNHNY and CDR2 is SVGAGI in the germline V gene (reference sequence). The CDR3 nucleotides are TGTGCCAGCAGGCCCGGGACTAGCGGTTCCTACGAGCAGTACTTC. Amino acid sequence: CASRPGTSGSYEQYF.

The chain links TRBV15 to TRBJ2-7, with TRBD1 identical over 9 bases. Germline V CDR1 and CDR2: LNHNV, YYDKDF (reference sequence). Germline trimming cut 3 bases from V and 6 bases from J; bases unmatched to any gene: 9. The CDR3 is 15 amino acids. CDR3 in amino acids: CATSSRTGAKGEQYF. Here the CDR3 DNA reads TGTGCCACCAGCAGTCGGACAGGGGCGAAGGGCGAGCAGTACTTC. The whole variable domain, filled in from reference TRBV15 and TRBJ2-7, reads DAMVIQNPRYQVTQFGKPVTLSCSQTLNHNVMYWYQQKSSQAPKLLFHYYDKDFNNEADTPDNFQSRRPNTSFCFLDIRSPGLGDTAMYLCATSSRTGAKGEQYFGPGTRLTVT.

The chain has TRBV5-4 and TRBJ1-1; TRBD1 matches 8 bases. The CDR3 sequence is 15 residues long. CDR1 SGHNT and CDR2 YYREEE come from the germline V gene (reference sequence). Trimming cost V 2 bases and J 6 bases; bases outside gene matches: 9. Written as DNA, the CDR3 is TGTGCCAGCAGCTTCGGACAGGGTAAGGGGGCTGAAGCTTTCTTT. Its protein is CASSFGQGKGAEAFF.

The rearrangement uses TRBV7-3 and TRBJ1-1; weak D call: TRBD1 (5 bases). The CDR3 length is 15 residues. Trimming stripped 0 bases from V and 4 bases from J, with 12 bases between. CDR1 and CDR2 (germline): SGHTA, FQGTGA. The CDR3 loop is CASSLTREGITEAFF. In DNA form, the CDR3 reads TGTGCCAGCAGCTTAACAAGGGAGGGGATCACTGAAGCTTTCTTT.

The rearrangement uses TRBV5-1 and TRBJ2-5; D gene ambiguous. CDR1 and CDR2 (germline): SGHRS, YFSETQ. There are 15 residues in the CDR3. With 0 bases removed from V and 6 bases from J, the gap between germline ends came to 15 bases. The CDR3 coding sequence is TGCGCCAGCAGCTTGGATGTGGGAAGCGCGAAGACCCAGTACTTC. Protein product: CASSLDVGSAKTQYF. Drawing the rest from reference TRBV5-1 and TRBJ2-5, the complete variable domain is KAGVTQTPRYLIKTRGQQVTLSCSPISGHRSVSWYQQTPGQGLQFLFEYFSETQRNKGNFPGRFSGRQFSNSRSEMNVSTLELGDSALYLCASSLDVGSAKTQYFGPGTRLLVL.

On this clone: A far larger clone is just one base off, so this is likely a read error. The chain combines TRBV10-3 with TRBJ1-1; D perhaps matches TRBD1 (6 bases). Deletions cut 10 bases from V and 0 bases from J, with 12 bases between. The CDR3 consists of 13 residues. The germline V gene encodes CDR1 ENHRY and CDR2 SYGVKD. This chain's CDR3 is CATGQNLNTEAFF. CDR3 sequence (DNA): TGTGCCACCGGACAGAATTTGAACACTGAAGCTTTCTTT.